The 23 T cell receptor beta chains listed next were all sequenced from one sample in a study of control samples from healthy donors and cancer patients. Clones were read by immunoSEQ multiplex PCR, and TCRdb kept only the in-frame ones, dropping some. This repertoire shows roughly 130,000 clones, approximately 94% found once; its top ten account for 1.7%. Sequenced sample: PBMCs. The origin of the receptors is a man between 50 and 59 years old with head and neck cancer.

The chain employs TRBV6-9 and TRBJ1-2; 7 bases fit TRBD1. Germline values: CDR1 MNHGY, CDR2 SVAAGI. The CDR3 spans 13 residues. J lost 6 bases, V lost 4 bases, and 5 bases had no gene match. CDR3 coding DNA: TGTGCCAGCAGTTTACAGGGGCTCCATGGCTACACCTTC. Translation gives CASSLQGLHGYTF.

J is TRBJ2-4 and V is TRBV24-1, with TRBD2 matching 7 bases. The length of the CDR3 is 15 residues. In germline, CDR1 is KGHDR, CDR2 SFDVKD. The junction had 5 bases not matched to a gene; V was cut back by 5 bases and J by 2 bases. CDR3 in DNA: TGTGCCACCAGTGGGTCCGGGGGGACCAAAAACATTCAGTACTTC. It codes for CATSGSGGTKNIQYF.

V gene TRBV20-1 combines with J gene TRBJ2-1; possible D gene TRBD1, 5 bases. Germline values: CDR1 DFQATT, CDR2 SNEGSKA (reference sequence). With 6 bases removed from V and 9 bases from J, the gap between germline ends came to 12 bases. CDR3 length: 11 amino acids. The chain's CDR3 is CSAGPPGEQFF. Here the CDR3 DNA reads TGCAGTGCGGGGCCTCCAGGTGAGCAGTTCTTC.

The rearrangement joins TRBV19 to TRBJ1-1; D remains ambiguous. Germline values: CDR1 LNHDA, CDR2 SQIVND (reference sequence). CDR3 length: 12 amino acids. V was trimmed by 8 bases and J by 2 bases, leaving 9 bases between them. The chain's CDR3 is CASQPVNTEAFF. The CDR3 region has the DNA TGTGCCAGTCAACCAGTCAACACTGAAGCTTTCTTT.

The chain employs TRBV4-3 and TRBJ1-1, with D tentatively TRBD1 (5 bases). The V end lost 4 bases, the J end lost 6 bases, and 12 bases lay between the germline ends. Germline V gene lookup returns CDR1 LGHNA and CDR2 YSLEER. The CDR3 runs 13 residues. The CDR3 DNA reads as TGCGCCAGCAGCCGGTTACTGGGGCCTGAAGCTTTCTTT. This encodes CASSRLLGPEAFF.

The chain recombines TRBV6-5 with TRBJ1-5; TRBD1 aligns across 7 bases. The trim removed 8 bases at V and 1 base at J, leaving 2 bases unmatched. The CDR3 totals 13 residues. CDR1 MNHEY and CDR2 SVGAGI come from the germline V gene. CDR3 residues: CASGGQSNQPQHF. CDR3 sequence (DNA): TGTGCCAGCGGGGGACAGAGCAATCAGCCCCAGCATTTT.

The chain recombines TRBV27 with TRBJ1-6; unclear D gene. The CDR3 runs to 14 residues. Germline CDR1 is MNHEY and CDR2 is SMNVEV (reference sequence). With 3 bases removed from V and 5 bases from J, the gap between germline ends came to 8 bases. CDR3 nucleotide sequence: TGTGCCAGCAGTTTGAAGTTTCATAATTCACCCCTCCACTTT. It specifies CASSLKFHNSPLHF.

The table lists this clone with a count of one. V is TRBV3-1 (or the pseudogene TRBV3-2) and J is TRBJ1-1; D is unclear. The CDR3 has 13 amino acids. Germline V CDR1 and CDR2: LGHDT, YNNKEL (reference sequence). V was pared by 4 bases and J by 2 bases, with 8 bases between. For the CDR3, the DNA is TGTGCCAGCAGCCCCACCTCTAACACTGAAGCTTTCTTT. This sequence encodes CASSPTSNTEAFF.

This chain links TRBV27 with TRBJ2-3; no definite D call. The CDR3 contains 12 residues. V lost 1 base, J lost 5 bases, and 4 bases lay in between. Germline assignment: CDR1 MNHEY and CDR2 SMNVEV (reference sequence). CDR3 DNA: TGTGCCAGCAGTTTATGGGGAGATACGCAGTATTTT. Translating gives CASSLWGDTQYF.

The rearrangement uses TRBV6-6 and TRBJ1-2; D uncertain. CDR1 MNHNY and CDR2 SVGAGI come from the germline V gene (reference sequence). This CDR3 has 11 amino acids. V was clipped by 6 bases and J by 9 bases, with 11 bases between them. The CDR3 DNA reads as TGTGCCAGCAGCCGGGAGCTCCGCTACACCTTC. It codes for CASSRELRYTF.

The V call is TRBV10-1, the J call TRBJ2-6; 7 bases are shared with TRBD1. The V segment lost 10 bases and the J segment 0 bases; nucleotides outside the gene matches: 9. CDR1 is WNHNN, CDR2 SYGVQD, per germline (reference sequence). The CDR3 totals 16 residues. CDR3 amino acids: CATPGGGDSGANVLTF. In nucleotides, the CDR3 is TGCGCCACCCCAGGGGGTGGGGACTCTGGGGCCAACGTCCTGACTTTC.

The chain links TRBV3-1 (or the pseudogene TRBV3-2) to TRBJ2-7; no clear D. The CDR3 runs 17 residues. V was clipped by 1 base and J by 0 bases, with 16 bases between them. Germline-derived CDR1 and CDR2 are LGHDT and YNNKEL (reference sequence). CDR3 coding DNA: TGTGCCAGCAGCCAAGTTTATGCCAGCCGAGGCTCCTACGAGCAGTACTTC. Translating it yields CASSQVYASRGSYEQYF.

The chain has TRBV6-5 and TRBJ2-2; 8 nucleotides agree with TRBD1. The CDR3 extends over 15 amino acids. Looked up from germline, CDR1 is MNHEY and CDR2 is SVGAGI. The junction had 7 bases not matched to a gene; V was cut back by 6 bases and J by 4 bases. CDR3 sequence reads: CASSLTGVGTGELFF. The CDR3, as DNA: TGTGCCAGCAGCCTGACAGGGGTCGGCACCGGGGAGCTGTTTTTT.

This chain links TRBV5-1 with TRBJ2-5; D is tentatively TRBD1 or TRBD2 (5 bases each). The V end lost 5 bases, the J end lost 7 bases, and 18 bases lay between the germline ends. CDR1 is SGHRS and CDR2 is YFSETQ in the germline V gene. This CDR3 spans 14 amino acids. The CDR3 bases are TGCGCCAGCAGACCCGCCGGGACCCTTAGGACCCAGTACTTC. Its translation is CASRPAGTLRTQYF.

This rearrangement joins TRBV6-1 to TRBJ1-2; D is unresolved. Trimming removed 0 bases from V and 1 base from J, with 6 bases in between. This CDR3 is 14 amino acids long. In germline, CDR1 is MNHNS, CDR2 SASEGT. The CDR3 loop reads CASSEARGNYGYTF. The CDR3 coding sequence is TGTGCCAGCAGTGAAGCACGAGGTAACTATGGCTACACCTTC.

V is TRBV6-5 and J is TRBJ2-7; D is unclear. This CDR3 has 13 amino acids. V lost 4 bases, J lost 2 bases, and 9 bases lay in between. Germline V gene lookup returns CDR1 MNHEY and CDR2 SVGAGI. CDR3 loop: CASSSTPAYEQYF. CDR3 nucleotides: TGTGCCAGCAGTTCGACCCCCGCCTACGAGCAGTACTTC.

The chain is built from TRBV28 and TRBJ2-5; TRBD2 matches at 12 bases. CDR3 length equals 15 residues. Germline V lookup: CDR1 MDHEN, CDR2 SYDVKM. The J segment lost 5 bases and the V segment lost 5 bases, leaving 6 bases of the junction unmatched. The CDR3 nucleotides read TGTGCCAGCAGTCCTCTAGCGGGGGGGCCCGAGACCCAGTACTTC. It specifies CASSPLAGGPETQYF.

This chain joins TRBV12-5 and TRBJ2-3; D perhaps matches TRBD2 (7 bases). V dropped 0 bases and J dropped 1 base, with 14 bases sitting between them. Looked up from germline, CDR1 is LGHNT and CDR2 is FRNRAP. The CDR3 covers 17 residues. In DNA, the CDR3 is TGTGCTAGTGGTTTGGTACCCGGGGGGCGCGGCACAGATACGCAGTATTTT. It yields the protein CASGLVPGGRGTDTQYF.

Here the CDR3 DNA reads TGTGCCAGCAACATATTGGGGGGTCAGCCCCAGCATTTT. Translating it yields CASNILGGQPQHF. V is TRBV28 and J is TRBJ1-5; D perhaps matches TRBD1 (5 bases). V was trimmed by 7 bases and J by 6 bases, leaving 13 bases between them. Germline V gives CDR1 MDHEN, CDR2 SYDVKM. CDR3 length: 13 amino acids.

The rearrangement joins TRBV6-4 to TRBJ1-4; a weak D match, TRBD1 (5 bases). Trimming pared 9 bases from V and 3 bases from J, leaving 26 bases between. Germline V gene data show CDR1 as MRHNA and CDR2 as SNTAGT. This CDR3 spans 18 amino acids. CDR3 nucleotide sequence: TGTGCCAGTCCTTCACGGCCCAGGGCCGGTATCTCTAATGAAAAACTGTTTTTT. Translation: CASPSRPRAGISNEKLFF.

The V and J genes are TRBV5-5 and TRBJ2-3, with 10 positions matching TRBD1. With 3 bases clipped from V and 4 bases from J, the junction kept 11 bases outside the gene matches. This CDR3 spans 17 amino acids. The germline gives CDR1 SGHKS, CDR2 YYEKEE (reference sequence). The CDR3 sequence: CASSWAGQGRGADTQYF. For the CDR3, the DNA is TGTGCCAGCAGCTGGGCGGGACAGGGGAGAGGGGCAGATACGCAGTATTTT.

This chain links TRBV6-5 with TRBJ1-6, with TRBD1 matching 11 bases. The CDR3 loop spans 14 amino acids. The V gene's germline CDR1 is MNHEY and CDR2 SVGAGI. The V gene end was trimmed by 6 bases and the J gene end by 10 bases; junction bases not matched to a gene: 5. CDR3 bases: TGTGCCAGCAGGTCCGGGACAGGGGGGTCACCCCTCCACTTT. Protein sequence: CASRSGTGGSPLHF.

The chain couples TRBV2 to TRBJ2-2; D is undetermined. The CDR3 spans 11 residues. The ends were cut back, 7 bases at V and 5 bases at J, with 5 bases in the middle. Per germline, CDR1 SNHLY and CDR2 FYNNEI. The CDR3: CASTTTGELFF. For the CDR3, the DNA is TGTGCCAGCACGACTACCGGGGAGCTGTTTTTT.